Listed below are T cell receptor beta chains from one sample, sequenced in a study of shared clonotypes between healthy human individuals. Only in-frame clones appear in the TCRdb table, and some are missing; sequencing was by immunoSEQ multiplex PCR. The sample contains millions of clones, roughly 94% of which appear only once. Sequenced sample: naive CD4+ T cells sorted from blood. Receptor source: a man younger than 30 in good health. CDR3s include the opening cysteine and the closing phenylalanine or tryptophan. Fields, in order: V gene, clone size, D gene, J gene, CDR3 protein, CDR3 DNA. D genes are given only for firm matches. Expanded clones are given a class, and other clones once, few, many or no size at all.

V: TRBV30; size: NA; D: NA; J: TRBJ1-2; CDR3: CACFQCGGEVGYGYTF; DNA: TGTGCCTGTTTCCAATGCGGGGGGGAGGTAGGCTATGGCTACACCTTC
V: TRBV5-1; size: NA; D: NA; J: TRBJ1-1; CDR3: CASSLATGLNTEAFF; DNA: TGCGCCAGCAGCTTGGCGACAGGACTAAACACTGAAGCTTTCTTT
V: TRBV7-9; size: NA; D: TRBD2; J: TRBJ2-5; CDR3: CASSLGGGPQETQYF; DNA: TGTGCCAGCAGCTTAGGCGGGGGGCCCCAAGAGACCCAGTACTTC
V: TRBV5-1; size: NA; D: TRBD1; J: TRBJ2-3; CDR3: CASTLTGGNADTQYF; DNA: TGCGCCAGCACCTTAACAGGGGGCAATGCAGATACGCAGTATTTT
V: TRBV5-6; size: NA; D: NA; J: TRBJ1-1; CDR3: CASSLGGDRSDTEAFF; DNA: TGTGCCAGCAGTCTTGGGGGAGATCGGTCCGACACTGAAGCTTTCTTT
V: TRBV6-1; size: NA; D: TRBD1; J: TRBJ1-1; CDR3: CASPTGDRGRSEAFF; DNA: TGTGCCAGCCCCACAGGGGACAGGGGGCGGTCTGAAGCTTTCTTT
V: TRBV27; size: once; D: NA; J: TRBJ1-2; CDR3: CASRAPGEGHYGYTF; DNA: TGTGCCAGCAGGGCCCCGGGGGAGGGACACTATGGCTACACCTTC
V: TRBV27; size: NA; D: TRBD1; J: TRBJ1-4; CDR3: CASRSTGGSEKLFF; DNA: TGTGCCAGCAGGTCGACAGGGGGCAGTGAAAAACTGTTTTTT
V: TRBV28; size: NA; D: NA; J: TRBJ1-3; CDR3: CASSLIAGRDPGNTIYF; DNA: TGTGCCAGCAGTTTAATAGCGGGCAGGGACCCTGGAAACACCATATATTTT
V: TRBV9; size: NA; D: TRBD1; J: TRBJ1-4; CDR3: CASSTDRAEGKLFF; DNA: TGTGCCAGCAGCACGGACAGGGCGGAGGGAAAACTGTTTTTT
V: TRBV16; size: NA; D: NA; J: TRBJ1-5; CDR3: CASSRQDDQPQHF; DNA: TGTGCCAGCAGCCGCCAAGACGATCAGCCCCAGCATTTT
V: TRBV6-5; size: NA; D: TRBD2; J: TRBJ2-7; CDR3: CASSYGLAGVEQYF; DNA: TGTGCCAGCAGTTACGGGCTAGCGGGAGTGGAGCAGTACTTC
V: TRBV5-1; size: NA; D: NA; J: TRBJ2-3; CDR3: CATTIQDYTDTQYF; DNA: TGCGCCACCACTATACAGGATTACACAGATACGCAGTATTTT
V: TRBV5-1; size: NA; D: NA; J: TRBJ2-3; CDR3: CASSLGGGSVDTQYF; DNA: TGCGCCAGCAGCTTGGGAGGAGGGTCGGTGGATACGCAGTATTTT
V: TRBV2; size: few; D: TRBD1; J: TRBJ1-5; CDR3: CASSGGQGGQPQHF; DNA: TGTGCCAGCAGTGGGGGACAGGGGGGTCAGCCCCAGCATTTT
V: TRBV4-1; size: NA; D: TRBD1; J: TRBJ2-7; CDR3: CASSLVGTGSYEQYF; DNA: TGCGCCAGCAGCCTAGTGGGGACAGGGTCCTACGAGCAGTACTTC
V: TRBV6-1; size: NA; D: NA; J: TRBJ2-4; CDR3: CASSEDGQNIQYF; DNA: TGTGCCAGCAGTGAAGACGGACAAAACATTCAGTACTTC
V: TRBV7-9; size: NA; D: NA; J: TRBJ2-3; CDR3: CASSPGIGTQYF; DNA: TGTGCCAGCAGCCCTGGGATAGGTACGCAGTATTTT
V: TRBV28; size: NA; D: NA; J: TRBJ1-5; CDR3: CASSFGGPSNQPQHF; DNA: TGTGCCAGCAGTTTCGGGGGCCCCAGCAATCAGCCCCAGCATTTT
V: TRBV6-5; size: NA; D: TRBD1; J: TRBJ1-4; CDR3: CASSRGTGKNEKLFF; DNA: TGTGCCAGCAGTAGGGGGACAGGGAAGAATGAAAAACTGTTTTTT
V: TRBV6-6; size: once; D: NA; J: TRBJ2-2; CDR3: CASSRSPRKNTGELFF; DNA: TGTGCCAGCAGTCGATCCCCGAGGAAAAACACCGGGGAGCTGTTTTTT
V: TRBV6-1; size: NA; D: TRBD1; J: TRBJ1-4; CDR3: CASSEQGAGKLFF; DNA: TGTGCCAGCAGTGAGCAGGGGGCGGGAAAACTGTTTTTT
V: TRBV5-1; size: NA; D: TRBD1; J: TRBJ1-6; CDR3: CASSLAGTGDNSPLHF; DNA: TGCGCCAGCAGCTTGGCCGGGACAGGGGATAATTCACCCCTCCACTTT
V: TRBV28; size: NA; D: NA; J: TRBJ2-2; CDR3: CASRPRIAGGELFF; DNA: TGTGCCAGCAGGCCACGGATCGCGGGCGGGGAGCTGTTTTTT
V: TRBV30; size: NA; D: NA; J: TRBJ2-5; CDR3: CAWEQGKYGTQYF; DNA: TGTGCCTGGGAACAGGGAAAGTACGGGACCCAGTACTTC
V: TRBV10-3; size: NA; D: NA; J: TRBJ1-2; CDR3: CAISDGLGITF; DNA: TGTGCCATCAGTGACGGCCTTGGTATCACCTTC
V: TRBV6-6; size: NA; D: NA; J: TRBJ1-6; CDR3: CASRGGGHSPLHF; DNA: TGTGCCAGCAGGGGTGGGGGACACTCACCCCTCCACTTT
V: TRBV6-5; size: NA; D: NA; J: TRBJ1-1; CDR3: CASRSKTEAFF; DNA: TGTGCCAGCAGGTCAAAAACTGAAGCTTTCTTT
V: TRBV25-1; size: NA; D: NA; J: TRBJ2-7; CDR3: CASSSSRESYEQYF; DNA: TGTGCCAGCAGTAGTAGTCGGGAGAGCTACGAGCAGTACTTC
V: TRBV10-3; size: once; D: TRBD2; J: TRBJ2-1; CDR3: CAISESASGGSEQFF; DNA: TGTGCCATCAGTGAGTCCGCTAGCGGGGGGAGTGAGCAGTTCTTC
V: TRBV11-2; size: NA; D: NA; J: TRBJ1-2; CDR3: CASSLIRRDKLARGYTF; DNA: TGTGCCAGCAGCTTAATCCGCAGGGATAAATTAGCACGCGGCTACACCTTC
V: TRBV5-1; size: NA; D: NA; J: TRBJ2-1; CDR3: CASSSEGQLGNEQFF; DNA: TGCGCCAGCAGCTCGGAGGGGCAGCTGGGGAATGAGCAGTTCTTC
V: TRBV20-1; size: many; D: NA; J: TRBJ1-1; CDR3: CSALDSGEAFF; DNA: TGCAGTGCTTTGGACAGTGGGGAAGCTTTCTTT
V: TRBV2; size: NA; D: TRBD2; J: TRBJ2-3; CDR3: CARIKTAGGTPRFTDTQYF; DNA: TGTGCCAGAATTAAGACAGCGGGGGGTACCCCGCGTTTCACAGATACGCAGTATTTT
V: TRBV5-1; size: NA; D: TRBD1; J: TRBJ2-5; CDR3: CASRLETGSGETQYF; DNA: TGCGCCAGCAGGTTGGAGACAGGGAGTGGGGAGACCCAGTACTTC
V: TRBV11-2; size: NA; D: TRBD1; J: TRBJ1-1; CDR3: CASSSLQGPANTEAFF; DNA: TGTGCCAGCAGCTCCTTACAGGGGCCTGCGAACACTGAAGCTTTCTTT
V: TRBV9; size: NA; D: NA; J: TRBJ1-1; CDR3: CASSVGEGRKNTEAFF; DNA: TGTGCCAGCAGCGTAGGGGAAGGGCGGAAGAACACTGAAGCTTTCTTT
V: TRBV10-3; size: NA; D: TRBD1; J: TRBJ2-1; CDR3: CAAGTTGVAYNEQFF; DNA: TGTGCCGCCGGAACTACAGGGGTCGCCTACAATGAGCAGTTCTTC
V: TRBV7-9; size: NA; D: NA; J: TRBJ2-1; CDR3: CASSLLTNEQFF; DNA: TGTGCCAGCAGCTTATTAACGAATGAGCAGTTCTTC
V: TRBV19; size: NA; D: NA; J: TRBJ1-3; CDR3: CGGRAASGNTIYF; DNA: TGTGGGGGGCGCGCGGCCTCTGGAAACACCATATATTTT
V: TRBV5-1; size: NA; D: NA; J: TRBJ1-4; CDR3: CASSSSGATNEKLFF; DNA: TGCGCCAGCAGCTCCTCAGGAGCAACTAATGAAAAACTGTTTTTT
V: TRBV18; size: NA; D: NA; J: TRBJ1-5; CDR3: CASSPGRKPQHF; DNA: TGTGCCAGCTCACCCGGAAGGAAGCCCCAGCATTTT
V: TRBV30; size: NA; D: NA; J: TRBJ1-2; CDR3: CAWSRTLGYTF; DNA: TGTGCCTGGAGTCGGACTCTGGGCTACACCTTC
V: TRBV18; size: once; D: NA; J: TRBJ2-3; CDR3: CASSPSDSLYTDTQYF; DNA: TGTGCCAGCTCACCGTCGGACAGCCTTTACACAGATACGCAGTATTTT
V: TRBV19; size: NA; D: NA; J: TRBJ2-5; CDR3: CASSISKETQYF; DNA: TGTGCCAGTAGTATCTCAAAAGAGACCCAGTACTTC
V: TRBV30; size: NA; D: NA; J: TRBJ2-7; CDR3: CAWSVGGSYEQYF; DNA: TGTGCCTGGAGTGTAGGCGGATCCTACGAGCAGTACTTC
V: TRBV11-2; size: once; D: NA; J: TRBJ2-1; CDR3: CASSLDGLEDEQFF; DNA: TGTGCCAGCAGCTTAGATGGTTTAGAGGATGAGCAGTTCTTC
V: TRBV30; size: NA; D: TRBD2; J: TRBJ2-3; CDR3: CAWSGGASGSLGARASTDTQYF; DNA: TGTGCCTGGAGTGGTGGGGCTAGCGGGAGTCTTGGGGCTAGGGCTAGCACAGATACGCAGTATTTT
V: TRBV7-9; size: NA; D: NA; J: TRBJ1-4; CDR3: CASSLGGKRDEKLFF; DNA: TGTGCCAGCAGCTTAGGAGGGAAGAGAGATGAAAAACTGTTTTTT
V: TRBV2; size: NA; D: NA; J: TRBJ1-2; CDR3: CASSPDVGEGYTF; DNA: TGTGCCAGCAGTCCTGACGTAGGGGAAGGCTACACCTTC
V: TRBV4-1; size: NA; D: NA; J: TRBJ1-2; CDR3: CASSQAGFPFYTF; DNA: TGCGCCAGCAGCCAAGCAGGGTTTCCATTCTACACCTTC
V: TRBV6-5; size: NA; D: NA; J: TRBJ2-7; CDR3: CATRGTTYQQYF; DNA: TGTGCCACGAGGGGAACCACCTACCAGCAGTACTTC